The 17 T cell receptor beta chains presented below share a single source sample, sequenced in a study of blood T cell repertoires in COVID-19 (dated by TCRdb to 2018 to 2020). The library was made by the immunoSEQ multiplex PCR assay. TCRdb provides this immuneACCESS table in a form limited to in-frame rearrangements. Some clones are lacking; in checked studies, under half of them reflect an unresolved V gene, and why the rest are absent is not known. For this sample there are roughly 46,000 clones; over 80% appear just once. Of the sample, about 7.2% falls within the top ten clones. The specimen was peripheral blood. The receptors were sampled from a man in his fifties or sixties with active COVID-19.

The chain has TRBV7-9 and TRBJ1-1; D remains ambiguous. Germline V gives CDR1 SEHNR, CDR2 FQNEAQ (reference sequence). Trimming stripped 4 bases from V and 5 bases from J, with 11 bases between. CDR3 length: 13 residues. The CDR3 nucleotides are TGTGCCAGCAGCTCCAATTTCGGGACTGAAGCTTTCTTT. Translated, it gives CASSSNFGTEAFF. Combining the CDR3 with reference TRBV7-9 and TRBJ1-1 gives the whole variable domain DTGVSQNPRHKITKRGQNVTFRCDPISEHNRLYWYRQTLGQGPEFLTYFQNEAQLEKSRLLSDRFSAERPKGSFSTLEIQRTEQGDSAMYLCASSSNFGTEAFFGQGTRLTVV.

The gene calls are TRBV28 and TRBJ2-7, with 8 bases lining up with TRBD2. Germline CDR1 and CDR2: MDHEN and SYDVKM. This CDR3 is built from 14 residues. Trimming removed 6 bases from V and 0 bases from J; junction bases left unmatched: 4. CDR3 sequence (DNA): TGTGCCAGCAGGAAAGCGGGAGCCTCCTACGAGCAGTACTTC. Amino acid sequence: CASRKAGASYEQYF.

The chain has TRBV27 and TRBJ2-5; 8 bases map to TRBD2. Germline lookup yields CDR1 MNHEY and CDR2 SMNVEV (reference sequence). The length of the CDR3 is 15 residues. The V gene end was trimmed by 3 bases and the J gene end by 2 bases; junction bases not matched to a gene: 5. In DNA form, the CDR3 reads TGTGCCAGCAGTTTCGGGGGGGCGCAACAAGAGACCCAGTACTTC. This translates into CASSFGGAQQETQYF.

The CDR3 coding sequence is TGCGCCAGCAGCCAAGAGCGGGCCCTCACAGATACGCAGTATTTT. Protein: CASSQERALTDTQYF. The V gene is TRBV4-3, the J gene TRBJ2-3; TRBD2 might be the D (5 bases). Trimming pared 0 bases from V and 2 bases from J, leaving 9 bases between. Germline loops: CDR1 LGHNA, CDR2 YSLEER. This CDR3 region has 15 residues.

The gene calls are TRBV3-1 (or the pseudogene TRBV3-2) and TRBJ2-1, with 8 bases aligning to TRBD2. The length of the CDR3 is 18 residues. Trimming took 4 bases from V and 2 from J; bases not matched to a gene: 13. Per germline, CDR1 LGHDT and CDR2 YNNKEL (reference sequence). CDR3 nucleotides: TGTGCCAGCAGCCCAACCTTAGCGGGGCCCATCACCTACAATGAGCAGTTCTTC. Amino acids: CASSPTLAGPITYNEQFF.

V gene TRBV2 combines with J gene TRBJ2-1; D ambiguous. The V gene's germline CDR1 is SNHLY and CDR2 FYNNEI. V lost 10 bases and J lost 0, with 13 bases in between. This CDR3 contains 14 residues. DNA for the CDR3: TGTGCCAATCTTGGTGCCAGCTCCTACAATGAGCAGTTCTTC. Protein: CANLGASSYNEQFF.

V is TRBV28 and J is TRBJ1-5, with a weak D call TRBD1 (5 bases). This CDR3 has 16 residues. V shed 2 bases and J shed 3 bases, with 14 bases lying between them. The germline CDR1 and CDR2 sequences are MDHEN and SYDVKM. The CDR3 DNA is TGTGCCAGCAGTTTAGTCAGGGTAATGTCCAATCAGCCCCAGCATTTT. Translated, it gives CASSLVRVMSNQPQHF.

This rearrangement joins TRBV11-2 to TRBJ2-1, with 8 bases identical to TRBD2. Losses at the gene ends were 1 base for V and 7 bases for J; bases not matched to a gene: 6. The CDR3 loop spans 15 amino acids. Germline-derived CDR1 and CDR2 are SGHAT and FQNNGV. The CDR3 DNA reads as TGTGCCAGCAGCTTAGTAGCGGGGTTTGGTAATGAGCAGTTCTTC. As protein: CASSLVAGFGNEQFF.

The chain has TRBV7-8 and TRBJ2-5, with a tentative D call TRBD1 (7 bases). The CDR3 runs 13 residues. V lost 5 bases to trimming and J lost 5 bases, with 12 bases between them. Germline CDR1 SGHVS, CDR2 FQNEAQ. The chain's CDR3 is CASSMTGRETQYF. Here the CDR3 DNA reads TGTGCCAGCAGCATGACAGGGAGGGAGACCCAGTACTTC. Complete variable domain (other parts from reference TRBV7-8 and TRBJ2-5): GAGVSQSPRYKVAKRGQDVALRCDPISGHVSLFWYQQALGQGPEFLTYFQNEAQLDKSGLPSDRFFAERPEGSVSTLKIQRTQQEDSAVYLCASSMTGRETQYFGPGTRLLVL.

The CDR3 region is CASRSFGQGRQETQYF. CDR3 nucleotide sequence: TGTGCCAGCAGATCCTTCGGACAGGGGAGGCAAGAGACCCAGTACTTC. V and J are TRBV28 and TRBJ2-5, with TRBD1 matching over 9 bases. The germline gives CDR1 MDHEN, CDR2 SYDVKM. Trimming took 6 bases from V and 2 from J; bases not matched to a gene: 10. CDR3 length: 16 residues.

The rearrangement links TRBV19 to TRBJ2-7; TRBD1 might be the D (5 bases). Germline V gene lookup returns CDR1 LNHDA and CDR2 SQIVND (reference sequence). This CDR3 region has 14 residues. V gave up 5 bases and J gave up 2 bases, with 13 bases separating them. In nucleotides, the CDR3 is TGTGCCAGTAGTCGGTCAGGGTTTCCCTACGAGCAGTACTTC. It encodes CASSRSGFPYEQYF.

This chain connects TRBV2 to TRBJ1-1, with 8 bases identical to TRBD1. V shed 3 bases and J 1 base; nucleotides not matched to a gene: 4. The germline CDR1 and CDR2 sequences are SNHLY and FYNNEI. The CDR3 has 15 amino acids. For the CDR3, the DNA is TGTGCCAGCAGTGACAGGGGGCGCGGGAACACTGAAGCTTTCTTT. Translated: CASSDRGRGNTEAFF.

The V call is TRBV4-1, the J call TRBJ2-1; unclear D gene. The CDR3 runs to 14 residues. The germline V and J ends were trimmed by 4 bases and 0 bases, with 7 bases remaining between them. CDR1 MGHRA and CDR2 YSYEKL come from the germline V gene. CDR3 coding DNA: TGCGCCAGCAGCCCCTTGAGCTCCTACAATGAGCAGTTCTTC. Amino acids: CASSPLSSYNEQFF.

The rearrangement links TRBV6-6 to TRBJ2-3, with 9 nucleotides matching TRBD1. V dropped 6 bases and J dropped 5; count of bases not matched to a gene: 6. The CDR3 consists of 14 residues. Germline lookup yields CDR1 MNHNY and CDR2 SVGAGI (reference sequence). CDR3 protein: CASSGQGYQDTQYF. The CDR3 bases are TGTGCCAGCAGCGGACAGGGGTATCAAGATACGCAGTATTTT.

This clone was detected once. This chain links TRBV7-9 with TRBJ2-7; TRBD2 matches 8 bases. V shed 5 bases, J shed 12 bases, and the junction held 12 bases outside the gene matches. This CDR3 comprises 13 residues. CDR1 is SEHNR and CDR2 is FQNEAQ in the germline V gene (reference sequence). The CDR3 here is CASSDTLSGVLYF. The CDR3 DNA is TGTGCCAGCAGCGATACGCTTAGCGGGGTGCTGTACTTC.

The chain has TRBV11-3 and TRBJ1-6; a possible D gene is TRBD1 (5 bases). Deletions cut 2 bases from V and 4 bases from J, with 12 bases between. The germline V gene has CDR1 SGHNT and CDR2 YENEEA. This CDR3 has 16 amino acids. CDR3 region: CASSLIYGGYNSPLHF. The DNA of the CDR3 is TGTGCCAGCAGCTTAATATATGGGGGGTATAATTCACCCCTCCACTTT.

In its sample, this clone was seen once. The rearrangement links TRBV7-2 to TRBJ1-6, with D tentatively TRBD1 (6 bases). V was shortened by 6 bases and J by 4 bases, with 10 bases between the two germline ends. CDR3 length: 14 residues. Germline CDR1 reads SGHTA; CDR2 reads FQGNSA. The CDR3 DNA reads TGTGCCAGCAGACGGGACACTTATAATTCACCCCTCCACTTT. Its protein is CASRRDTYNSPLHF.